This is a list of T cell receptor beta chains from one sample in a study of blood T cell repertoires in COVID-19. Repertoires were generated with immunoSEQ multiplex PCR, while TCRdb's copy carries only in-frame clones and drops some. The top ten hold around a fifth of the sample, which has fewer than 200,000 clones, approximately 82% seen once. Sequencing used peripheral blood. These receptors were obtained from a woman aged 80 or over with acute or convalescent COVID-19. The CDR3 runs from the conserved cysteine through the conserved F or W. D genes are given only for firm matches. Not every row has a clone size; where given, it reads once, few, many or a size class.

>TRBJ2-7|TRBV7-2|.|.
CASSLVPGTYEQYF
TGTGCCAGCAGCTTAGTTCCAGGCACCTACGAGCAGTACTTC
>TRBJ1-1|TRBV18|.|.
CASSPASAGDTEAFF
TGTGCCAGCTCACCGGCCAGCGCAGGGGACACTGAAGCTTTCTTT
>TRBJ2-5|TRBV7-9|TRBD2|.
CASSPSGRAGGQETQYF
TGTGCCAGCAGCCCCAGTGGGCGAGCGGGGGGCCAAGAGACCCAGTACTTC
>TRBJ1-6|TRBV28|TRBD1|.
CASSRGRSYNSPLHF
TGTGCCAGCTCGAGGGGGCGCTCCTATAATTCACCCCTCCACTTT
>TRBJ2-1|TRBV30|TRBD2|few
CAWSGTSVNEQFF
TGTGCCTGGAGTGGGACTAGCGTAAATGAGCAGTTCTTC
>TRBJ2-1|TRBV19|TRBD2|.
CASSILAGGDNEQFF
TGTGCCAGTAGTATTTTGGCGGGAGGCGACAATGAGCAGTTCTTC
>TRBJ1-1|TRBV7-2|TRBD1|.
CASSPRQGPNTEAFF
TGTGCCAGCAGCCCCAGACAGGGACCGAACACTGAAGCTTTCTTT
>TRBJ2-2|TRBV11-2|.|.
CASSLAGRNTGELFF
TGTGCCAGCAGCTTAGCGGGAAGGAACACCGGGGAGCTGTTTTTT
>TRBJ1-3|TRBV29-1|TRBD1|.
CSVVPLGTGGNTIYF
TGCAGCGTTGTGCCCCTTGGGACAGGAGGAAACACCATATATTTT
>TRBJ2-7|TRBV28|.|.
CASSLYGPGENEQYF
TGTGCCAGCAGTTTATACGGGCCGGGGGAGAACGAGCAGTACTTC
>TRBJ1-4|TRBV7-6|TRBD1|.
CASSLAAGGLNEKLFF
TGTGCCAGCAGCTTAGCCGCAGGGGGCCTGAATGAAAAACTGTTTTTT
>TRBJ2-1|TRBV12-5|TRBD1|.
CASGSGQGRNEQFF
TGTGCTAGTGGTTCGGGACAGGGTCGGAATGAGCAGTTCTTC
>TRBJ1-1|TRBV5-1|TRBD1|.
CASSSRQGGEAFF
TGCGCCAGCAGCTCCAGACAGGGGGGTGAAGCTTTCTTT
>TRBJ2-1|TRBV7-9|TRBD2|.
CASSAGLAGNNEQFF
TGTGCCAGCAGCGCGGGACTAGCGGGCAACAATGAGCAGTTCTTC
>TRBJ2-1|TRBV18|TRBD1|.
CASSPPGTDTNEQFF
TGTGCCAGCTCCCCGCCCGGGACAGACACCAATGAGCAGTTCTTC
>TRBJ1-2|TRBV4-1|.|.
CASSQDGTSYGYTF
TGCGCCAGCAGCCAAGATGGGACAAGCTATGGCTACACCTTC
>TRBJ1-2|TRBV19|.|.
CASSTPYSGVYGYTF
TGTGCCAGTAGTACCCCTTATTCAGGGGTCTATGGCTACACCTTC
>TRBJ2-1|TRBV3-1/TRBV3-2|TRBD2|few
CASSQNRRPSGRVDEQFF
TGTGCCAGCAGCCAAAATAGGAGGCCTAGCGGGAGGGTCGATGAGCAGTTCTTC
>TRBJ2-1|TRBV27|.|.
CASSFLNEQFF
TGTGCCAGCAGTTTCCTTAATGAGCAGTTCTTC
>TRBJ2-1|TRBV29-1|.|.
CSVGRGDLDEQFF
TGCAGCGTAGGCAGGGGGGACCTAGATGAGCAGTTCTTC
>TRBJ2-1|TRBV11-2|.|.
CASSLDPNNEQFF
TGTGCCAGCAGCTTAGATCCCAACAATGAGCAGTTCTTC
>TRBJ2-7|TRBV19|.|.
CASSPGDAGEQYF
TGTGCCAGTAGCCCCGGGGACGCGGGGGAGCAGTACTTC
>TRBJ1-4|TRBV6-5|TRBD1|.
CASLLGQGGGNRLFF
TGTGCCAGCTTACTGGGACAGGGAGGGGGTAATCGACTGTTTTTT
>TRBJ1-1|TRBV11-3|.|.
CATPLGPRREVNTEAFF
TGTGCCACCCCTCTTGGGCCTCGCCGGGAAGTGAACACTGAAGCTTTCTTT
>TRBJ1-1|TRBV12-3/TRBV12-4|TRBD1|.
CASSFTGETEAFF
TGTGCCAGCAGTTTCACAGGGGAGACTGAAGCTTTCTTT
>TRBJ2-1|TRBV29-1|TRBD2|.
CSVRGDRENLAGISYNEQFF
TGCAGCGTCCGAGGCGACAGGGAGAATCTAGCGGGAATCTCCTACAATGAGCAGTTCTTC
>TRBJ1-3|TRBV30|TRBD1|.
CAWSLPPGTVSRLVGNTIYF
TGTGCCTGGAGCCTTCCCCCCGGGACAGTGAGTCGTTTGGTTGGAAACACCATATATTTT
>TRBJ2-2|TRBV9|TRBD2|.
CASSVSGLVKSGELFF
TGTGCCAGCAGCGTCTCCGGACTAGTTAAGTCCGGGGAGCTGTTTTTT
>TRBJ1-3|TRBV24-1|.|.
CATNDPGGRYLDNSGNTIYF
TGTGCCACAAATGACCCCGGGGGGAGATACCTTGATAATTCTGGAAACACCATATATTTT
>TRBJ2-5|TRBV5-1|TRBD1|.
CASSPGQGITQYF
TGCGCCAGCAGCCCCGGACAGGGTATTACCCAGTACTTC
>TRBJ1-1|TRBV11-2|TRBD1|few
CASSPTGDILNTEAFF
TGTGCCAGCAGTCCGACAGGGGACATTTTGAACACTGAAGCTTTCTTT
>TRBJ2-1|TRBV4-3|TRBD2|once
CASSQVIMLGTSGSNEQFF
TGCGCCAGCAGCCAAGTCATCATGTTGGGGACTAGCGGAAGCAATGAGCAGTTCTTC
>TRBJ1-3|TRBV10-3|.|.
CAIRGQISGNTIYF
TGTGCCATCCGAGGACAGATTTCTGGAAACACCATATATTTT
>TRBJ2-5|TRBV6-6|TRBD2|.
CASSPGWGGYQETQYF
TGTGCCAGCAGCCCAGGTTGGGGGGGGTACCAAGAGACCCAGTACTTC
>TRBJ2-7|TRBV7-2|TRBD2|.
CASSSASGELGEQYF
TGTGCCAGCAGCTCCGCTAGCGGGGAACTCGGCGAGCAGTACTTC
>TRBJ2-7|TRBV5-4|.|.
CASSLQLSSDEQYF
TGTGCCAGCAGCCTTCAACTGTCCTCCGACGAGCAGTACTTC
>TRBJ2-3|TRBV28|.|.
CASFITDTQYF
TGTGCCAGCTTTATCACAGATACGCAGTATTTT
>TRBJ2-1|TRBV28|TRBD2|.
CASSPATRGVNEQFF
TGTGCCAGCAGTCCAGCTACCCGGGGGGTGAATGAGCAGTTCTTC
>TRBJ1-2|TRBV5-1|.|.
CASSQPPSQAYTF
TGCGCCAGCAGCCAACCCCCAAGTCAGGCCTACACCTTC
>TRBJ2-2|TRBV20-1|.|.
CSASLGNTGELFF
TGCAGTGCTAGTCTCGGTAACACCGGGGAGCTGTTTTTT
>TRBJ2-1|TRBV6-2/TRBV6-3|.|.
CASSYSSGGAYNEQFF
TGTGCCAGCAGTTACTCTAGCGGAGGGGCCTACAATGAGCAGTTCTTC
>TRBJ1-5|TRBV5-5|.|.
CASSLFGSRNQPQHF
TGTGCCAGCAGCTTGTTCGGGTCCCGTAATCAGCCCCAGCATTTT
>TRBJ2-3|TRBV3-1/TRBV3-2|TRBD2|.
CASSQALAGGTDTQYF
TGTGCCAGCAGCCAAGCTCTAGCGGGGGGCACAGATACGCAGTATTTT
>TRBJ2-7|TRBV7-2|.|.
CASSLGLAYEQYF
TGTGCCAGCAGCTTAGGACTAGCCTACGAGCAGTACTTC
>TRBJ1-3|TRBV18|.|.
CASSSNVGETGNTIYF
TGTGCCAGCTCATCGAACGTCGGGGAAACTGGAAACACCATATATTTT
>TRBJ2-3|TRBV27|TRBD2|.
CASSLYLGREGTQYF
TGTGCCAGCAGTTTATATCTGGGCCGGGAGGGTACGCAGTATTTT
>TRBJ2-7|TRBV29-1|.|.
CSVSRGDSYEQYF
TGCAGCGTGAGCAGGGGGGACTCCTACGAGCAGTACTTC
>TRBJ2-2|TRBV30|.|.
CAWSEIAVTGELFF
TGTGCCTGGAGTGAAATAGCGGTCACCGGGGAGCTGTTTTTT
>TRBJ2-1|TRBV27|.|.
CASTGGKNEQFF
TGTGCCAGCACTGGGGGGAAAAATGAGCAGTTCTTC
>TRBJ1-2|TRBV5-1|TRBD1|.
CASSSPGQITSNYGYTF
TGCGCCAGCAGCTCACCGGGACAGATAACCTCTAACTATGGCTACACCTTC
>TRBJ2-7|TRBV5-6|TRBD2|.
CASSLGSGGRGYEQYF
TGTGCCAGCAGCTTGGGGTCCGGCGGGAGGGGATACGAGCAGTACTTC